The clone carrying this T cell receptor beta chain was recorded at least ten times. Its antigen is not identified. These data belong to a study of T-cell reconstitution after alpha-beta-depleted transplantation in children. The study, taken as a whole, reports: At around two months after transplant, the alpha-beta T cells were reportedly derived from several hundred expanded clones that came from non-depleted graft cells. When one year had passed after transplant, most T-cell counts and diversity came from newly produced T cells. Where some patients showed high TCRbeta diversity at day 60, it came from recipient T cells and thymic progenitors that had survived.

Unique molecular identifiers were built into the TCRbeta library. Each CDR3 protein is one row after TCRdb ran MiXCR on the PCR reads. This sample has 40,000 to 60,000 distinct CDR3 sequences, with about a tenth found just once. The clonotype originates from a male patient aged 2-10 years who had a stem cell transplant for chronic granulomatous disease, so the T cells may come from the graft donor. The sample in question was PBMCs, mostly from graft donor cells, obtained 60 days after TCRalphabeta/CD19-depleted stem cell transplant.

The CDR3 sequence: CASSAGTASRNEQFF. DNA for the CDR3: TGCGCCAGCAGCGCCGGGACAGCCTCAAGAAATGAGCAGTTCTTC. This sequence joins TRBV5-1 and TRBJ2-1; 7 bases match TRBD1. CDR1 and CDR2 from the germline V gene are SGHRS and YFSETQ. The V gene end was trimmed by 4 bases and the J gene end by 7 bases; junction bases not matched to a gene: 11. The CDR3 contains 15 residues.